This record concerns one TCR beta chain sequence. Its specificity is not known. Treatment noted: some 20 received Ad26.COV2.S at low or high dose, single or two shots; a few received placebo; per-sample allocation not given. Sampling took place 63 days after the first vaccine or placebo injection. Whoever gave the sample was an adult aged 18-55 years in Boston. The source of the sample is a study of Ad26.COV2.S vaccination and SARS-CoV-2 variants. The overall study: The authors gave Ad26.COV2.S intramuscularly, either once or twice 56 days apart. General observations from the study: Researchers cautioned that TCR breadth and depth analyses may have underestimated total T cell responses. Whether participants received vaccine or placebo, their non-spike TCR breadth was similar.

Trimming shortened V by 7 bases and J by 8 bases, and 22 bases separated the two germline ends. This CDR3 is 15 amino acids long. Germline V gene sequence: CDR1 SGHRS, CDR2 YFSETQ. Repertoires were generated with immunoSEQ multiplex PCR, while TCRdb's copy carries only in-frame clones and drops some. Here the sample spans fewer than 500,000 clones, about 88% being singletons. The origin of this receptor is a person between 18 and 59 years old who received the Ad26.COV2.S COVID-19 vaccine or a placebo. The specimen comprised peripheral blood, sampled in a trial of Ad26.COV2.S vaccine versus placebo. The chain combines TRBV5-1 with TRBJ2-1; tentative D call: TRBD2 (6 bases). The CDR3 DNA reads TGCGCCAGCCACCGGGGGAACCCTTTTGGCTATGAGCAGTTCTTC. This translates into CASHRGNPFGYEQFF.